This note documents a single T cell receptor (beta chain) sequence. This sample was taken from a study of blood T cell repertoires in COVID-19. V dropped 1 base and J dropped 4 bases, with 10 bases sitting between them. There are 14 residues in the CDR3. The germline V gene encodes CDR1 SGHTA and CDR2 FQGNSA. How the authors handled the data: Reference gene primer amplification yielded estimated nucleated cell counts. Generated by immunoSEQ multiplex PCR, the TCRdb table keeps only in-frame clones and is missing some. That table supplies the V and J calls and clone size; D and trimming were determined from the DNA. Here the sample spans more than 140,000 clones, 65% to 90% being singletons.

The chain recombines TRBV7-2 with TRBJ1-1; no clear D gene. Input material: peripheral blood. The TCR originated in a woman between 45 and 60 years old in a cohort sampled during active or convalescent COVID-19. CDR3 protein: CASSLGGSGTEAFF. CDR3 DNA: TGTGCCAGCAGCTTAGGCGGCAGCGGCACTGAAGCTTTCTTT.